Below, 13 T cell receptor beta chains from the same sample are listed, as sequenced in a study of blood T cell repertoires in COVID-19. The data were produced by immunoSEQ multiplex PCR, yet TCRdb's version contains in-frame clones alone and is incomplete. This sample has approximately 330,000 clones, with about nine tenths found just once. Sequences were obtained from PBMCs or T cells enriched from blood (not recorded which). Every receptor here comes from a woman in her 30s who had recovered from COVID-19.

The rearrangement links TRBV7-9 to TRBJ2-3, with TRBD2 matching over 12 bases. The CDR3 has 18 amino acids. CDR1 is SEHNR, CDR2 FQNEAQ, per germline (reference sequence). The trim removed 5 bases at V and 1 base at J, leaving 10 bases unmatched. CDR3 amino acids: CASSRLAGVRLGTDTQYF. The DNA for the CDR3 is TGTGCCAGCAGCCGACTAGCGGGAGTAAGGTTAGGCACAGATACGCAGTATTTT.

This rearrangement joins TRBV24-1 to TRBJ1-2, with 9 bases matching TRBD1. The CDR3 runs to 16 residues. Trimming at V came to 5 bases and at J to 11 bases, leaving 17 bases not matched to a gene. Germline values: CDR1 KGHDR, CDR2 SFDVKD. In DNA form, the CDR3 reads TGTGCCACCAGTGTGGGACAGGGAGCCACCACCCGCCGGTACACCTTC. Protein product: CATSVGQGATTRRYTF.

The V and J genes are TRBV7-9 and TRBJ1-2; 8 nucleotides match TRBD1. The CDR3 runs to 16 residues. V trimming: 5 bases; J trimming: 7 bases; junction bases outside the gene matches: 15. Germline V lookup: CDR1 SEHNR, CDR2 FQNEAQ (reference sequence). The CDR3 spells CASSPDGGQGAFGYTF. DNA for the CDR3: TGTGCCAGCAGCCCAGATGGCGGGCAGGGGGCCTTTGGCTACACCTTC.

The chain has TRBV11-2 and TRBJ2-1; TRBD2 might be the D (5 bases). Germline assignment: CDR1 SGHAT and CDR2 FQNNGV. This CDR3 contains 17 residues. V lost 5 bases, J lost 9 bases, and 26 bases lay in between. The DNA for the CDR3 is TGTGCCAGCAGCCCCCTCGGGGTTGCTACAAGTACCACTGAGCAGTTCTTC. This translates into CASSPLGVATSTTEQFF. Complete variable domain (other parts from reference TRBV11-2 and TRBJ2-1): EAGVAQSPRYKIIEKRQSVAFWCNPISGHATLYWYQQILGQGPKLLIQFQNNGVVDDSQLPKDRFSAERLKGVDSTLKIQPAKLEDSAVYLCASSPLGVATSTTEQFFGPGTRLTVL.

As regards this clone: The germline gene is not matched at one end of the junction; a read error may be the cause. CDR3 sequence (DNA): TGTGCCAGCAGAGAAGGACTAGCGGGAGCCTACAATGAGCAGTTCTTC. Translation gives CASREGLAGAYNEQFF. The chain links TRBV6-1 to TRBJ2-1, with TRBD2 matching 13 bases. The CDR3 has 16 residues. Germline CDR1 and CDR2: MNHNS and SASEGT.

In this sample, this clone turned up once. The chain recombines TRBV6-5 with TRBJ2-1, with D tentatively TRBD1 (6 bases). This CDR3 has 14 amino acids. Trimming pared 5 bases from V and 3 bases from J, leaving 11 bases between. Germline assignment: CDR1 MNHEY and CDR2 SVGAGI. The CDR3 region is CASSPRDIYNEQFF. CDR3 sequence (DNA): TGTGCCAGCAGTCCACGGGACATCTACAATGAGCAGTTCTTC.

The V gene is TRBV5-1, the J gene TRBJ2-5, with TRBD2 as a possible D gene (6 bases). CDR3 length equals 16 residues. Germline loops: CDR1 SGHRS, CDR2 YFSETQ. V gave up 1 base and J gave up 3 bases, with 16 bases separating them. The CDR3 DNA reads as TGCGCCAGCAGCTTGCACCGGGGGAAAACGAAAGAGACCCAGTACTTC. It encodes CASSLHRGKTKETQYF.

This clone was observed a handful of times. The rearrangement links TRBV19 to TRBJ2-7, with D possibly being TRBD1 (6 bases). Germline CDR1 is LNHDA and CDR2 is SQIVND (reference sequence). V lost 6 bases and J lost 9, with 18 bases in between. There are 13 residues in the CDR3. CDR3 bases: TGTGCCAGTAGCGATCAAACAGGGTCCCTGCAGTACTTC. Its translation is CASSDQTGSLQYF. Full variable domain (rest looked up from reference TRBV19 and TRBJ2-7): DGGITQSPKYLFRKEGQNVTLSCEQNLNHDAMYWYRQDPGQGLRLIYYSQIVNDFQKGDIAEGYSVSREKKESFPLTVTSAQKNPTAFYLCASSDQTGSLQYFGPGTRLTVT.

V and J are TRBV3-1 (or the pseudogene TRBV3-2) and TRBJ2-1, with D hard to call. Germline lookup yields CDR1 LGHDT and CDR2 YNNKEL (reference sequence). V shed 3 bases and J shed 6 bases, with 12 bases lying between them. The CDR3 length is 14 residues. Written as DNA, the CDR3 is TGTGCCAGCAGCCACCTAGATTTTACCAATGAGCAGTTCTTC. It encodes CASSHLDFTNEQFF.

CDR3 DNA: TGTGCCAGCAGCTTAGGGGTAGCGGGAAGAGAGACCCAGTACTTC. It specifies CASSLGVAGRETQYF. J is TRBJ2-5 and V is TRBV11-2; TRBD2 matches 8 bases. The ends lost 1 base at V and 4 bases at J; junction bases unmatched: 5. Germline-derived CDR1 and CDR2 are SGHAT and FQNNGV. The CDR3 contains 15 residues.

In DNA, the CDR3 is TGTGCCAGCAGCCAAGATAGTCGGGACTTCCCTAGCACAGATACGCAGTATTTT. Translating gives CASSQDSRDFPSTDTQYF. The chain couples TRBV4-2 to TRBJ2-3; tentative D call: TRBD2 (6 bases). V lost 0 bases and J lost 0, with 16 bases in between. Germline CDR1 and CDR2: LGHNA and YNFKEQ. The CDR3 spans 18 residues.

The chain links TRBV6-5 to TRBJ1-6, with 10 bases matching TRBD1. The CDR3 has 16 amino acids. From germline, CDR1 is MNHEY and CDR2 SVGAGI. Unmatched junction bases numbered 4, after V lost 4 bases and J lost 4 bases. Written as DNA, the CDR3 is TGTGCCAGCAGTTCTACGGACAGGGGGTATAATTCACCCCTCCACTTT. It translates to CASSSTDRGYNSPLHF.

This clone was seen only a few times. The chain uses TRBV7-6 and TRBJ2-7; 9 positions agree with TRBD2. V lost 5 bases and J lost 3; bases outside the gene matches: 5. The CDR3 covers 14 residues. The germline CDR1 and CDR2 sequences are SGHVS and FNYEAQ. The DNA of the CDR3 is TGTGCCAGCAGCCCGGGGACTAGCAGCTACGAGCAGTACTTC. It translates to CASSPGTSSYEQYF.